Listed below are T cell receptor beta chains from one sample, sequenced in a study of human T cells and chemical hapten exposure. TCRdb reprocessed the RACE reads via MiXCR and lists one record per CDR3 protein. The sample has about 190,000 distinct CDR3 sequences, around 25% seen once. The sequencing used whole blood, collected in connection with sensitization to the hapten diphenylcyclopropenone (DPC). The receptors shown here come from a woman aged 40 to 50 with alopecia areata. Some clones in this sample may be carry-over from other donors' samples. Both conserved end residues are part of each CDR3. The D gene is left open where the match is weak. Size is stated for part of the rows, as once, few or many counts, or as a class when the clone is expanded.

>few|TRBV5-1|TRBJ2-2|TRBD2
TGCGCCAGCAGCGGGGGACTAGCGGGACGTATCACCGGGGAGCTGTTTTTT
CASSGGLAGRITGELFF
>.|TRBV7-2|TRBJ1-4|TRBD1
TGTGCCAGCAGCTTACAGGGGGCTCTTAATGAAAAACTGTTTTTT
CASSLQGALNEKLFF
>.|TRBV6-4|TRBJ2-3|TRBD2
TGTGCCAGCAGCCACCTCGCGGGAGCCAGCACAGATACGCAGTATTTT
CASSHLAGASTDTQYF
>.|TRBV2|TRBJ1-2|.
TGTGCCAGCAGTGAATCGGCAGGAACTTACTATGGCTACACCTTC
CASSESAGTYYGYTF
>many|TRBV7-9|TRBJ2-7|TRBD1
TGTGCCAGCACCACCGGGACAGAAGCCTACGAGCAGTACTTC
CASTTGTEAYEQYF
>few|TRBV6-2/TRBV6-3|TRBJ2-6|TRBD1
TGTGCCAGCAGCAGGGTCCCTTGGACAGGAGCCAACTCTGGGGCCAACGTCCTGACTTTC
CASSRVPWTGANSGANVLTF
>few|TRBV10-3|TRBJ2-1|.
TGTGCCATCAGCTTAGACTCCAACCGGAATGAGCAGTTCTTC
CAISLDSNRNEQFF
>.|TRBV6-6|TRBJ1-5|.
TGTGCCACATCTGGTCGGGGGGACCAGCCCCAGCATTTT
CATSGRGDQPQHF
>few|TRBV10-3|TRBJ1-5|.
TGTGCCATCAGTGCAGGGAACAATCAGCCCCAGCATTTT
CAISAGNNQPQHF
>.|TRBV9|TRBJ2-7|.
TGTGCCAGCAGCGTAGGGCAGGGGCCCTACGAGCAGTACTTC
CASSVGQGPYEQYF
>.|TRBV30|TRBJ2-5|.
TGTGCCTGGAGCCAGGGTGGGCAGACCCAGTACTTC
CAWSQGGQTQYF
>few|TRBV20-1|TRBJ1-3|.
TGCAGTGCTAGAGCCGCCACGGGAGGAAACACCATATATTTT
CSARAATGGNTIYF
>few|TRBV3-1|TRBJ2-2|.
TGTGCCAGCAGCCAAGATGTTCGCATCGGGGAGCTGTTTTTT
CASSQDVRIGELFF
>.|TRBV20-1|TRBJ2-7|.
TGCAGTGCTAGAGATCCACTAGGCCGGTTGGGTGGCGAGCAGTACTTC
CSARDPLGRLGGEQYF
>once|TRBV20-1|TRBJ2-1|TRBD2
TGCAGTGCTCTGAGGCCGGGACTAGCGGGAGTAAGCAACAATGAGCAGTTCTTC
CSALRPGLAGVSNNEQFF
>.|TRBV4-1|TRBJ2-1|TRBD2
TGCGCCAGCAGCCAAGGAGAGGTGGGACTAGCCCTTGAGCAGTTCTTC
CASSQGEVGLALEQFF
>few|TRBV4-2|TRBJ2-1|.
TGTGCCAGCAGCCAAGACCCCCCTACTGTCCGCTACAATGAGCAGTTCTTC
CASSQDPPTVRYNEQFF
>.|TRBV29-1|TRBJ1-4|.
TGCAGCGTTGAAGATCGAGGGAAACTGTTTTTT
CSVEDRGKLFF
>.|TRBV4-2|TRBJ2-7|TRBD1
TGTGCCAGCAGCCAAGAGGGACAGGGCAGCTACGAGCAGTACTTC
CASSQEGQGSYEQYF
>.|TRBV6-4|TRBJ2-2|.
TGTGCCAGCAGTGCCCCTGGGCTTGCGGGCAGTACCGGGGAGCTGTTTTTT
CASSAPGLAGSTGELFF
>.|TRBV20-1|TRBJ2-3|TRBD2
TGCAGTATAGGGAGCGGGGAGGGTTTGCCAGATACGCAGTATTTT
CSIGSGEGLPDTQYF
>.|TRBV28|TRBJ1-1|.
TGTGCCAGCAATTTACTTCAGGGCACTGAAGCTTTCTTT
CASNLLQGTEAFF
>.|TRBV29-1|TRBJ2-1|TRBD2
TGCAGCGCTGGTAGCGGGAGGGCGAATGAGCAGTTCTTC
CSAGSGRANEQFF
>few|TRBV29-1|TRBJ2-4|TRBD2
TGCAGCGTTGAGCCGGGACTAGCGGGAGGGGGCTCGGTCATTCAGTACTTC
CSVEPGLAGGGSVIQYF
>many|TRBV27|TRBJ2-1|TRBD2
TGTGCCAGCAGTTCCTCGTTTAGACTAGCGGGAGGCCACAATGAGCAGTTCTTC
CASSSSFRLAGGHNEQFF
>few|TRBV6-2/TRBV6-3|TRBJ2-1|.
TGTGCCAGCACCCAACCTCCGGAGGGTTGGTCCCTCTACAATGAGCAGTTCTTC
CASTQPPEGWSLYNEQFF
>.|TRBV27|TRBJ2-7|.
TGTGCCAGCAGATGGGGCAGGGGGGAAGGCGAGCAGTACTTC
CASRWGRGEGEQYF
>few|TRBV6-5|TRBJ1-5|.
TGTGCCAGCAGTTCACAGAAGGGTCAGCCCCAGCATTTT
CASSSQKGQPQHF
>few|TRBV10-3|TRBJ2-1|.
TGTGCCATCAGTGACAGGGGTAAGGGAGGGAATGAGCAGTTCTTC
CAISDRGKGGNEQFF
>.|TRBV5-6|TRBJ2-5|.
TGTGCCAGCAGCTGGAAAGAGGGGACCCAGTACTTC
CASSWKEGTQYF
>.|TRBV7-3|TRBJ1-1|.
TGTGCCAGCAGCCCTATGGGGGCGTTAAACACTGAAGCTTTCTTT
CASSPMGALNTEAFF
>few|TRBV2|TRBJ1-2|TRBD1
TGTGCCAGCAGTGCCATACAGGGGGCGGGAGGCTACACCTTC
CASSAIQGAGGYTF
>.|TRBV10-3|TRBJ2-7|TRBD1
TGTGCCATCAGTGATCAACACAGGGGATCCTACGAGCAGTACTTC
CAISDQHRGSYEQYF
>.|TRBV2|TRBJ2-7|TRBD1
TGTGCCAGCAGAGCATTAGGACAGGACTACGAGCAGTACTTC
CASRALGQDYEQYF
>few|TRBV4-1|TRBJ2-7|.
TGCGCCAGCAGCCAAGATGCCATACCGGGCTACGAGCAGTACTTC
CASSQDAIPGYEQYF
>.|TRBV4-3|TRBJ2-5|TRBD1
TGCGCCAGCACCCCACCCCGAGGGACAGGGACGATCGAGACCCAGTACTTC
CASTPPRGTGTIETQYF
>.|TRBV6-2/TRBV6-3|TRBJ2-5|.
TGTGCCAGCAGTAGGCAGCAAGAGACCCAGTACTTC
CASSRQQETQYF
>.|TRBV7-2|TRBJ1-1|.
TGTGCCAGCAGCTTACACGAGCAGGTCGGGACTGAAGCTTTCTTT
CASSLHEQVGTEAFF
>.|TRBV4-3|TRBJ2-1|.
TGCGCCAGCAGCCAAGCTCTGCCCCACCAACTTTTAGACAATGAGCAGTTCTTC
CASSQALPHQLLDNEQFF
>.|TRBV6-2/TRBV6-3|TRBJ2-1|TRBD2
TGTGCCAGCAGGACTAGCGGGGTTCCGCGGGGTGAGCAGTTCTTC
CASRTSGVPRGEQFF
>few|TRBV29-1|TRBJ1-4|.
TGCAGCGTTGACCGACCCGGGGGTGGCGGAAAACTGTTTTTT
CSVDRPGGGGKLFF
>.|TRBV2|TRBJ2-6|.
TGTGCCAGCAGTGTAGACAGTTTCTCTGGGGCCAACGTCCTGACTTTC
CASSVDSFSGANVLTF
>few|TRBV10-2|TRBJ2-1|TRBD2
TGCGCCAGCAGTAGTACAGCGGGAGATAATGAGCAGTTCTTC
CASSSTAGDNEQFF
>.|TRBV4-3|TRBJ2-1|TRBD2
TGCGCCAGCAGCCAAGTTCTACTAGCGGGAGTTGAGCAGTTCTTC
CASSQVLLAGVEQFF
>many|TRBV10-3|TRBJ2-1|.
TGTGCCATCAGTGGAGGGATTAGCAATGAGCAGTTCTTC
CAISGGISNEQFF
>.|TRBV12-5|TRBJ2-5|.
TGTGCTAGTGGTTTGGGCGTGGCGACAGGGAGGGGAGAGACCCAGTACTTC
CASGLGVATGRGETQYF
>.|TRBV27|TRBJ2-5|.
TGTGCCAGCAGTTTATCGCGGGGCAGGGGTGAGACCCAGTACTTC
CASSLSRGRGETQYF
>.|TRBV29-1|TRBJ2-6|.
TGCAGCGTTGAACTCGGCTCTGGGGCCAACGTCCTGACTTTC
CSVELGSGANVLTF
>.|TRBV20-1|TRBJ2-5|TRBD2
TGCAGTGCTAAGACTAGCGGACCGGAGACCCAGTACTTC
CSAKTSGPETQYF
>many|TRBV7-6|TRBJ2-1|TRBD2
TGTGCCAGCAGCCCATTAGCGGGGTTATACAATGAGCAGTTCTTC
CASSPLAGLYNEQFF
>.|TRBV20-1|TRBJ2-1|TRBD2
TGCAGTGCTAGTGGAGTCGCGGGAGTTAATGGAAATGAGCAGTTCTTC
CSASGVAGVNGNEQFF
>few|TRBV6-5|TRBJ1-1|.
TGTGCCAGCAGCCCTACCAGGGCCCCATCAGCTTTCTTT
CASSPTRAPSAFF
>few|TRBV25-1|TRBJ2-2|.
TGTGCCAGCAGTTACAGGGATTTCGGCGGGGAGCTGTTTTTT
CASSYRDFGGELFF
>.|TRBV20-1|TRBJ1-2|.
TGCAGTGCTGGGACTGCCGCTTATGGCTACACCTTC
CSAGTAAYGYTF